Shown below are 23 T cell receptor beta chains from a single sample sequenced in a study of T cell responses to AZD1222 COVID-19 vaccine. The assay was immunoSEQ multiplex PCR, and TCRdb's table has in-frame clones only and misses some. Among 95,000 to 100,000 clones listed, 86% were seen once. This specimen consisted of peripheral blood, obtained on day 0 of AZD1222 vaccination. These receptor sequences come from an adult in good health.

The chain uses TRBV19 and TRBJ1-5; TRBD1 might be the D (6 bases). Germline CDR1 and CDR2: LNHDA and SQIVND (reference sequence). Trimming pared 6 bases from V and 3 bases from J, leaving 18 bases between. The CDR3 loop spans 16 amino acids. The CDR3 nucleotides are TGTGCCAGTAGCTTCTCAACAGGGTCGAACAATCAGCCCCAGCATTTT. Amino acid sequence: CASSFSTGSNNQPQHF.

This chain links TRBV4-3 with TRBJ1-2; D not certain. This CDR3 contains 14 residues. With 0 bases removed from V and 7 bases from J, the gap between germline ends came to 12 bases. Germline V gives CDR1 LGHNA, CDR2 YSLEER. DNA for the CDR3: TGCGCCAGCAGCCAAGATGAATTGGCACGTGGCTACACCTTC. The encoded protein is CASSQDELARGYTF.

This chain links TRBV15 with TRBJ1-4; TRBD1 matches at 9 bases. V was pared by 0 bases and J by 7 bases, with 6 bases of the junction left unmatched. This CDR3 region has 16 residues. Germline V gene data show CDR1 as LNHNV and CDR2 as YYDKDF (reference sequence). The CDR3 spells CATSRDGTGSVEKLFF. The CDR3 DNA reads as TGTGCCACCAGCAGAGACGGGACAGGGAGTGTTGAAAAACTGTTTTTT.

The genes are TRBV6-6 and TRBJ1-2; D perhaps matches TRBD1 (6 bases). V was trimmed by 8 bases and J by 0 bases, leaving 19 bases between them. The germline gives CDR1 MNHNY, CDR2 SVGAGI (reference sequence). The CDR3 has 16 residues. The CDR3 is CASRLEGGYTNYGYTF. The CDR3 DNA follows: TGTGCCAGCCGTCTGGAAGGGGGGTATACTAACTATGGCTACACCTTC.

The V call is TRBV7-9, the J call TRBJ1-5; possibly TRBD1 for D (6 bases). Germline V CDR1 and CDR2: SEHNR, FQNEAQ (reference sequence). The CDR3 is 13 residues long. Between the trimmed V and J ends, which lost 5 bases and 4 bases, there was a span of 9 bases. In DNA form, the CDR3 reads TGTGCCAGCAGCCCCACAGGGAATCAGCCCCAGCATTTT. This sequence encodes CASSPTGNQPQHF.

The sample holds one count of this clone. This chain uses TRBV2 with TRBJ2-7; D is uncertain. V lost 6 bases and J lost 3, with 12 bases in between. The CDR3 runs to 13 residues. Per the germline V gene, CDR1 is SNHLY and CDR2 is FYNNEI. The CDR3 loop is CASRAGPNYEQYF. For the CDR3, the DNA is TGTGCCAGCAGGGCCGGGCCTAACTACGAGCAGTACTTC.

V and J are TRBV7-2 and TRBJ2-3; tentatively, D is TRBD1 (5 bases). The CDR3 is 17 residues long. From germline, CDR1 is SGHTA and CDR2 FQGNSA. V lost 3 bases, J lost 2 bases, and 18 bases lay in between. The CDR3 bases are TGTGCCAGCAGCTTCCGCCTAGGGGCTCTATTCACAGATACGCAGTATTTT. This gives the protein CASSFRLGALFTDTQYF. Filled out from reference TRBV7-2 and TRBJ2-3, the complete variable domain reads GAGVSQSPSNKVTEKGKDVELRCDPISGHTALYWYRQSLGQGLEFLIYFQGNSAPDKSGLPSDRFSAERTGGSVSTLTIQRTQQEDSAVYLCASSFRLGALFTDTQYFGPGTRLTVL.

The chain is built from TRBV7-2 and TRBJ1-6, with D unresolved. The CDR3 runs to 16 residues. Trimming shortened V by 1 base and J by 6 bases, and 13 bases separated the two germline ends. Germline assignment: CDR1 SGHTA and CDR2 FQGNSA. The CDR3 DNA reads TGTGCCAGCAGCTTAGAGGGTGGGTGGGGTAATTCACCCCTCCACTTT. Its protein product is CASSLEGGWGNSPLHF.

This clone was seen a few times. The V call is TRBV28, the J call TRBJ1-2; no clear D. Trimming stripped 6 bases from V and 8 bases from J, with 10 bases between. The CDR3 is 11 residues long. Germline V CDR1 and CDR2: MDHEN, SYDVKM. CDR3 nucleotides: TGTGCCAGCAGCTACGGGCAGGGCTACACCTTC. This codes for CASSYGQGYTF.

This rearrangement joins TRBV7-2 to TRBJ1-1; maybe TRBD1 (6 bases). CDR1 and CDR2 (germline): SGHTA, FQGNSA. V dropped 1 base and J dropped 4 bases, with 10 bases sitting between them. This CDR3 spans 14 amino acids. The CDR3 DNA follows: TGTGCCAGCAGCTTAGACAGGGAGATCACTGAAGCTTTCTTT. Protein product: CASSLDREITEAFF. The variable domain in full, completed from reference TRBV7-2 and TRBJ1-1, reads GAGVSQSPSNKVTEKGKDVELRCDPISGHTALYWYRQSLGQGLEFLIYFQGNSAPDKSGLPSDRFSAERTGGSVSTLTIQRTQQEDSAVYLCASSLDREITEAFFGQGTRLTVV.

The chain is built from TRBV5-4 and TRBJ2-1; maybe TRBD2 (6 bases). Trimming pared 0 bases from V and 2 bases from J, leaving 15 bases between. Germline V gene data show CDR1 as SGHNT and CDR2 as YYREEE (reference sequence). The CDR3 spans 17 residues. The CDR3 loop is CASSLAVMGGAYNEQFF. CDR3 DNA sequence: TGTGCCAGCAGCTTGGCCGTAATGGGCGGGGCCTACAATGAGCAGTTCTTC.

The chain links TRBV2 to TRBJ2-2, with D possibly being TRBD1 (5 bases). The CDR3 sequence is 14 residues long. Germline V gene data show CDR1 as SNHLY and CDR2 as FYNNEI. V was shortened by 1 base and J by 7 bases, with 10 bases between the two germline ends. Written as DNA, the CDR3 is TGTGCCAGCAGTGAAGGGGGTAGGGGCGGGGAGCTGTTTTTT. Translation gives CASSEGGRGGELFF.

The gene calls are TRBV11-2 and TRBJ2-1, with 8 nucleotides matching TRBD2. This CDR3 has 17 residues. Germline CDR1 reads SGHAT; CDR2 reads FQNNGV. V was clipped by 4 bases and J by 4 bases; unmatched bases: 12. CDR3 nucleotide sequence: TGTGCCAGCAGCTCCAGGTCCGAGCGGGAGATGTACAATGAGCAGTTCTTC. Its protein product is CASSSRSEREMYNEQFF.

This chain joins TRBV10-3 and TRBJ2-1; 8 bases match TRBD1. The V gene end was trimmed by 0 bases and the J gene end by 6 bases; junction bases not matched to a gene: 7. Germline lookup yields CDR1 ENHRY and CDR2 SYGVKD. This CDR3 contains 16 residues. Here the CDR3 reads CAISESTGDLSNEQFF. CDR3 DNA: TGTGCCATCAGTGAGTCGACAGGGGACCTCAGCAATGAGCAGTTCTTC.

The gene calls are TRBV7-9 and TRBJ2-3, with a weak D call TRBD2 (5 bases). This CDR3 comprises 17 residues. V was trimmed by 2 bases and J by 1 base, leaving 16 bases between them. Germline V CDR1 and CDR2: SEHNR, FQNEAQ (reference sequence). The CDR3 bases are TGTGCCAGCAGCTTATTGGTTTCGAGGGAAGGCACAGATACGCAGTATTTT. Its protein is CASSLLVSREGTDTQYF. The variable domain in full, completed from reference TRBV7-9 and TRBJ2-3, reads DTGVSQNPRHKITKRGQNVTFRCDPISEHNRLYWYRQTLGQGPEFLTYFQNEAQLEKSRLLSDRFSAERPKGSFSTLEIQRTEQGDSAMYLCASSLLVSREGTDTQYFGPGTRLTVL.

This clone was seen once. The chain uses TRBV24-1 and TRBJ1-2; no reliable D call. CDR3 length: 14 residues. Trimming removed 4 bases at V and 6 bases at J, with 14 bases between. The germline gives CDR1 KGHDR, CDR2 SFDVKD. The CDR3 loop reads CATSDGREGDGYTF. The CDR3 region has the DNA TGTGCCACCAGTGACGGGCGGGAGGGCGATGGCTACACCTTC.

This clone showed up just once. The rearrangement links TRBV27 to TRBJ2-1; 7 bases line up with TRBD2. J was trimmed by 10 bases and V by 3 bases; bases with no gene match: 9. There are 14 residues in the CDR3. Germline V CDR1 and CDR2: MNHEY, SMNVEV (reference sequence). The CDR3 loop is CASSLSPSGDEQFF. DNA of the CDR3: TGTGCCAGCAGTTTGTCTCCGAGCGGGGACGAGCAGTTCTTC.

J is TRBJ1-1 and V is TRBV15, with D unclear. The V gene lost 3 bases and the J gene lost 2 bases, with 7 bases spanning the gap. CDR3 length equals 13 residues. Germline CDR1 reads LNHNV; CDR2 reads YYDKDF (reference sequence). The CDR3 nucleotides are TGTGCCACCAGCAGTGATGATAACACTGAAGCTTTCTTT. The encoded protein is CATSSDDNTEAFF.

This clone was detected only a few times. This chain connects TRBV19 to TRBJ1-5; D is undetermined. Looked up from germline, CDR1 is LNHDA and CDR2 is SQIVND (reference sequence). The CDR3 contains 14 residues. Trimming pared 3 bases from V and 7 bases from J, leaving 13 bases between. The CDR3 here is CASSIGVLIQPQHF. CDR3 nucleotide sequence: TGTGCCAGTAGTATCGGGGTCTTAATCCAGCCCCAGCATTTT.

This clone came up once. The V and J genes are TRBV6-5 and TRBJ1-4, with no clear D. This CDR3 spans 14 amino acids. The V end was cut by 5 bases, the J end by 6 bases, with 13 bases between. Germline loops: CDR1 MNHEY, CDR2 SVGAGI. CDR3 loop: CASSSAGSDEKLFF. As DNA, the CDR3 is TGTGCCAGCAGTAGCGCTGGGTCAGATGAAAAACTGTTTTTT.

The chain carries TRBV11-3 and TRBJ2-2, with 7 bases identical to TRBD2. There are 16 residues in the CDR3. Germline values: CDR1 SGHNT, CDR2 YENEEA. V was pared by 1 base and J by 5 bases, with 7 bases of the junction left unmatched. This CDR3 reads CASSLVGGGRTGELFF. The CDR3 nucleotides read TGTGCCAGCAGCTTAGTCGGGGGAGGGAGGACCGGGGAGCTGTTTTTT.

The CDR3 DNA is TGCAGCGCTGGGGGGGGAGTGGGCGAGCAGTACTTC. It encodes CSAGGGVGEQYF. The chain couples TRBV29-1 to TRBJ2-7; 7 bases are a match to TRBD2. Losses at the gene ends were 7 bases for V and 6 bases for J; bases not matched to a gene: 9. The CDR3 is 12 amino acids. Germline V lookup: CDR1 SQVTM, CDR2 ANQGSEA.

The chain employs TRBV3-1 (or the pseudogene TRBV3-2) and TRBJ1-1; a weak D match, TRBD1 (6 bases). Germline CDR1 reads LGHDT; CDR2 reads YNNKEL (reference sequence). Trimming pared 4 bases from V and 6 bases from J, leaving 12 bases between. The CDR3 runs to 13 residues. The CDR3 protein is CASSLIPGAEAFF. CDR3 nucleotide sequence: TGTGCCAGCAGCCTCATACCAGGGGCTGAAGCTTTCTTT.